The 10 T cell receptor beta chains reported below all come from one sample, sequenced in a study of blood T cells in healthy people across ages. Combining a sample-barcoded 5' primer with a J-beta primer mix, a second PCR ran for roughly 7 to 12 cycles. MiXCR, run by TCRdb on the 5' RACE reads, gives a single entry per CDR3 protein. The sample has 550,000 to 650,000 distinct CDR3 sequences; roughly a quarter are singletons. These records were also assigned to another study, of T cells of mothers and their children.

The specimen was blood. These receptors were obtained from a boy aged 2 to 10 in good health.

This clonotype appeared once. This rearrangement joins TRBV12-3 or TRBV12-4 to TRBJ2-4; the match to TRBD2 covers 10 bases. CDR3 length: 14 amino acids. V trimming: 7 bases; J trimming: 9 bases; junction bases outside the gene matches: 9. The CDR3 loop reads CASTKAGGQIIQYF. In nucleotides, the CDR3 is TGTGCCAGCACCAAAGCGGGGGGGCAGATCATTCAGTACTTC.

This clonotype was seen just once. V usage is TRBV10-3 and J usage is TRBJ1-5, with 8 bases aligning to TRBD1. V gave up 6 bases and J gave up 6 bases; unmatched junction bases: 7. This CDR3 spans 14 amino acids. Germline CDR1 is ENHRY and CDR2 is SYGVKD. CDR3 protein: CAISPDRGGQPQHF. CDR3 DNA: TGTGCCATCAGCCCCGACAGGGGTGGTCAGCCCCAGCATTTT.

The chain uses TRBV7-6 and TRBJ1-1; D is ambiguous. The ends were cut back, 6 bases at V and 7 bases at J, with 12 bases in the middle. The CDR3 loop spans 12 amino acids. CDR1 and CDR2 from the germline V gene are SGHVS and FNYEAQ. The CDR3 is CASSGKAGEAFF. The CDR3 DNA is TGTGCCAGCAGTGGTAAAGCGGGTGAAGCTTTCTTT.

The V gene is TRBV12-3 or TRBV12-4, the J gene TRBJ2-5; no clear D gene. The CDR3 has 15 residues. V shed 7 bases and J shed 5 bases, with 20 bases lying between them. CDR3 sequence reads: CASTLRSGLGETQYF. The DNA of the CDR3 is TGTGCCAGCACCCTTCGCTCAGGTCTCGGGGAGACCCAGTACTTC.

As regards this clonotype: The junction departs from the called germline gene at one end, perhaps through a read error. The chain recombines TRBV28 with TRBJ1-2; unclear D gene. Germline-derived CDR1 and CDR2 are MDHEN and SYDVKM. The CDR3 has 13 residues. The CDR3, as DNA: TGTGCCAGCAGTTTAAGTATGCGGAATGGCCACACCTTC. Amino acids: CASSLSMRNGHTF.

The chain has TRBV9 and TRBJ1-4; D ambiguous. This CDR3 comprises 15 residues. V lost 0 bases and J lost 5, with 11 bases in between. Germline CDR1 is SGDLS and CDR2 is YYNGEE. CDR3 DNA sequence: TGTGCCAGCAGCGTAGGATTGCAGCAGAATGAAAAACTGTTTTTT. Translation: CASSVGLQQNEKLFF.

This clonotype was seen a few times. The rearrangement joins TRBV4-3 to TRBJ2-5, with 8 positions matching TRBD1. The DNA end is a closer match to TRBJ2-1, so the J assignment may be wrong. The CDR3 consists of 17 residues. CDR1 is LGHNA, CDR2 YSLEER, per germline. The CDR3 nucleotides are TGCGCCAGCAGCCGGCAATCAGGGGGCAGTTCAGTCGATGAGCAGTTCTTC. Its protein is CASSRQSGGSSVDEQFF.

The J gene is TRBJ2-2, the V gene TRBV11-2; D not certain. V was clipped by 1 base and J by 10 bases, with 7 bases between them. This CDR3 is built from 12 residues. Germline V gene lookup returns CDR1 SGHAT and CDR2 FQNNGV. CDR3 region: CASSLGHSELFF. The CDR3, as DNA: TGTGCCAGCAGCTTAGGCCACTCGGAGCTGTTTTTT.

The CDR3 sequence is CASSPQGVETQYF. Here the CDR3 DNA reads TGTGCCAGTAGTCCTCAGGGGGTCGAGACCCAGTACTTC. The V and J genes are TRBV19 and TRBJ2-5, with 7 bases fitting TRBD1. CDR1 is LNHDA, CDR2 SQIVND, per germline (reference sequence). This CDR3 is built from 13 residues. The V segment lost 5 bases and the J segment 5 bases; nucleotides outside the gene matches: 5.

The genes are TRBV10-3 and TRBJ1-6; no definite D call. V lost 1 base, J lost 6 bases, and 10 bases lay in between. CDR3 length: 15 residues. The germline CDR1 and CDR2 sequences are ENHRY and SYGVKD. The CDR3 sequence: CAISEFTLTNSPLHF. The DNA for the CDR3 is TGTGCCATCAGTGAGTTTACGCTCACTAATTCACCCCTCCACTTT.